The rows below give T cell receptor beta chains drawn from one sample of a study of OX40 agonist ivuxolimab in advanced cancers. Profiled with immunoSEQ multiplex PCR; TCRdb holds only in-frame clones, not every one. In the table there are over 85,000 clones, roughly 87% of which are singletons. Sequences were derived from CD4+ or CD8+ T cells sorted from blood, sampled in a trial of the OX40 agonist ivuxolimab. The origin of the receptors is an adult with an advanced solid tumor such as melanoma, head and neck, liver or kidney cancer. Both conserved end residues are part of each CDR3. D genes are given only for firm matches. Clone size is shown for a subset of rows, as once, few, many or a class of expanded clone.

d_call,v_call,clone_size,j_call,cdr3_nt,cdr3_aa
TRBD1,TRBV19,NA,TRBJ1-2,TGTGCCAGTAGTATGGGACAGGCTAACTATGGCTACACCTTC,CASSMGQANYGYTF
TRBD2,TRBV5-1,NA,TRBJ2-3,TGCGCCAGCAGTTTGGGACTAGTAAGCTCTAGCACAGATACGCAGTATTTT,CASSLGLVSSSTDTQYF
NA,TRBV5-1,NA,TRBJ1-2,TGCGCCAGCAGCCCCGGTGCGGGGGATGGTGGCTACACCTTC,CASSPGAGDGGYTF
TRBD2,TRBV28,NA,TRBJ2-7,TGTGCCAGCAGTTTAGAGTTGGGACTAGTCGGTTCCTACGAGCAGTACTTC,CASSLELGLVGSYEQYF
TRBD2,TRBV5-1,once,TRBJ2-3,TGCGCCAGCAGCTTGAGCGGGAGTGGTGGCACAGATACGCAGTATTTT,CASSLSGSGGTDTQYF
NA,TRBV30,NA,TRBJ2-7,TGTGCCTGTGGGCCTGAGGGCCTGGGCGAGCAGTACTTC,CACGPEGLGEQYF
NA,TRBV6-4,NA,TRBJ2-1,TGTGCCAGCAGTGACCCCTCCAGGGAGGCGTACAATGAGCAGTTCTTC,CASSDPSREAYNEQFF
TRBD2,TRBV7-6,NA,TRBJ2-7,TGTGCCAGCAGCTTGTTCTCGAGGCGGGGGGACGAGCAGTACTTC,CASSLFSRRGDEQYF
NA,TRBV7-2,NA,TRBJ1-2,TGTGCCAGCAGGACTACTGGAAACTATGGCTACACCTTC,CASRTTGNYGYTF
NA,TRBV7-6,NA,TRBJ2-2,TGTGCCAGCAGCTTAATGGGTTTCACCGGGGAGCTGTTTTTT,CASSLMGFTGELFF
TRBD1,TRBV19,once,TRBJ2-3,TGTGCCAGTACCCTGGACAGGCTCACAGATACGCAGTATTTT,CASTLDRLTDTQYF
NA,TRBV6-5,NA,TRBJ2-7,TGTGCCAGCAGTTACTCGATGTCTTTGTACGAGCAGTACTTC,CASSYSMSLYEQYF
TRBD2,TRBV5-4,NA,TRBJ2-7,TGTGCCAGCAGCACGAAGCGGGAGGGATCCTACGAGCAGTACTTC,CASSTKREGSYEQYF
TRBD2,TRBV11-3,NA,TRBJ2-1,TGTGCCAGCAGCCTACTAGCGGGAGCTGGAGAGCAGTTCTTC,CASSLLAGAGEQFF
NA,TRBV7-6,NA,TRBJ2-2,TGTGCCAGCAGCTTAAGGACTGGCTTCGGGGAGCTGTTTTTT,CASSLRTGFGELFF
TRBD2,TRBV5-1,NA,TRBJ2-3,TGCGCCAGCAGCTTAGGACTAGCGATCTCTAGCACAGATACGCAGTATTTT,CASSLGLAISSTDTQYF
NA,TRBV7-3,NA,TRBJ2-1,TGTGCCAGCAGCTTCTCGCAGAACTACAATGAGCAGTTCTTC,CASSFSQNYNEQFF
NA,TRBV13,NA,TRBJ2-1,TGTGCCAGCAGCCCCGAGGGGGGTCTAGCGTCCTACAATGAGCAGTTCTTC,CASSPEGGLASYNEQFF
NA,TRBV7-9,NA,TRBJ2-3,TGTGCCAGCAGCTTAGTATCGGGCGGGGGCACAGATACGCAGTATTTT,CASSLVSGGGTDTQYF
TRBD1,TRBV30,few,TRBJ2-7,TGTGCCTGGGATGGACAGGGGTTCTACGAGCAGTACTTC,CAWDGQGFYEQYF
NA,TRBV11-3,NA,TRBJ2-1,TGTGCCAGCAGCTTACGCGGGCGCAATGAGCAGTTCTTC,CASSLRGRNEQFF
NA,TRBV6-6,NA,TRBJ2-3,TGTGCCAGCAGGTCAGATACGCAGTATTTT,CASRSDTQYF
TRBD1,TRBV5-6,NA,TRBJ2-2,TGTGCCAGCAGCCCATCGGGACAGGGTATAACCGGGGAGCTGTTTTTT,CASSPSGQGITGELFF
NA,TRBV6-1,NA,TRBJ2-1,TGTGCCAGCAGGGGAGTCGGCTACAATGAGCAGTTCTTC,CASRGVGYNEQFF
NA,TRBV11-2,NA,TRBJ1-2,TGTGCCAGCAGCTCCGTACGCACTAACTATGGCTACACCTTC,CASSSVRTNYGYTF
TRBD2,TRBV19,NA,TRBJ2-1,TGTGCCAGTACCCCCTCGGCGGGAGCCCCCTCAGGGGAGCAGTTCTTC,CASTPSAGAPSGEQFF
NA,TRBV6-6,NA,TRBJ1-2,TGTGCCAGCAGTAACCCGAAAGGGGCTAACTATGGCTACACCTTC,CASSNPKGANYGYTF
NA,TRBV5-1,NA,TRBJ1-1,TGCGCCAGCAGCTTGGAAGGGGACCGGAGTGCTTTCTTT,CASSLEGDRSAFF
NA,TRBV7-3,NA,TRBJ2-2,TGTGCCAGCAGCTTTAGCACCGGGGAGCTGTTTTTT,CASSFSTGELFF
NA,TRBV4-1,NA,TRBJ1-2,TGCGCCAGCAGCCTGCCGACAGGCTCTTTCGACTATGGCTACACCTTC,CASSLPTGSFDYGYTF
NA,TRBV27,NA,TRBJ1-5,TGTGCCAGCAGGTTATCGGGGGCGCGACAGCCCCAGCATTTT,CASRLSGARQPQHF
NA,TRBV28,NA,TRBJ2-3,TGTGCCAGCAGCAATCTGAACGGAGATACGCAGTATTTT,CASSNLNGDTQYF
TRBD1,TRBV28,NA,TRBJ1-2,TGTGCCAGCAGTTGGGGACAGGGGAATGGCTACACCTTC,CASSWGQGNGYTF
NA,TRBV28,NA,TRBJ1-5,TGTGCCAGCAGTATAGGGGTTAATCAGCCCCAGCATTTT,CASSIGVNQPQHF
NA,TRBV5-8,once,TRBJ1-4,TGTGCCAGCAGAGAAAAACTGTTTTTT,CASREKLFF
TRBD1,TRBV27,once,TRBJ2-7,TGTGCCAGCAGTAGGTCAGGGGGCGCATCGTACGAGCAGTACTTC,CASSRSGGASYEQYF
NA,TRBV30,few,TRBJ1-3,TGTGCCTGGAGTATAACAGGTTCTGGAAACACCATATATTTT,CAWSITGSGNTIYF
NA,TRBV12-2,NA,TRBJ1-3,TGTGCAAGTCGCTTAGACAGGACTCGACATAGCTCTGGAAACACCATATATTTT,CASRLDRTRHSSGNTIYF
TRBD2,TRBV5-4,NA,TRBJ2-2,TGTGCCAGCAGCCGCTCGGGGGCGGGAGGGCCCGGGGAGCTGTTTTTT,CASSRSGAGGPGELFF
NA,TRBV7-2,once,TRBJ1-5,TGTGCCAGCAGCTTAGCTGGCACAGTTCTCAATCAGCCCCAGCATTTT,CASSLAGTVLNQPQHF
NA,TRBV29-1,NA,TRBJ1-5,TGCAGCGTTGGGCAAGGACCCAATCAGCCCCAGCATTTT,CSVGQGPNQPQHF
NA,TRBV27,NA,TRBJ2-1,TGTGCCAGCGGAGCGGGTCCGTACAATGAGCAGTTCTTC,CASGAGPYNEQFF
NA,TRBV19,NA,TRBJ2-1,TGTGCCAGTAGTATAGGTCGGACGGAAAGCAATGAGCAGTTCTTC,CASSIGRTESNEQFF
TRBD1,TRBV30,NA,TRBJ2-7,TGTGCCTGGAACCGGGACAGGGGGCGTGGGCAGTACTTC,CAWNRDRGRGQYF
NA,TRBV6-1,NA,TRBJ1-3,TGTGCCAGCAGTGAAGTGGGACAAATCTTTGGAAACACCATATATTTT,CASSEVGQIFGNTIYF
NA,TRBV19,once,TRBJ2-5,TGTGCCAGTAGTCAGGGAGGAGAGACCCAGTACTTC,CASSQGGETQYF
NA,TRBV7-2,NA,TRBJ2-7,TGTGCCAGCAGTTCCCGAGGGCCCTACGAGCAGTACTTC,CASSSRGPYEQYF
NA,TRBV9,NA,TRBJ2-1,TGTGCCAGCAGCGTAGTCGGCGGGTTTAGGGATGAGCAGTTCTTC,CASSVVGGFRDEQFF
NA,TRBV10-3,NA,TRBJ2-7,TGTGCCATCAGTCCTCCAGGGGTCTACGAGCAGTACTTC,CAISPPGVYEQYF
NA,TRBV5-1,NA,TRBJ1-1,TGCGCCAGCAGCTTAGGGCAGGGATGGACTGAAGCTTTCTTT,CASSLGQGWTEAFF
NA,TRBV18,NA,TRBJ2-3,TGTGCCAGCTCACCATCCCCTGGTACAGATACGCAGTATTTT,CASSPSPGTDTQYF
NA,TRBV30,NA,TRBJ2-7,TGTGCCTGGGGGCCAGGGGACGGCGGGAACTACGAGCAGTACTTC,CAWGPGDGGNYEQYF
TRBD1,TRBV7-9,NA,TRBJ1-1,TGTGCCAGCAGCGGACACCGACAGGGAGGCATGAACACTGAAGCTTTCTTT,CASSGHRQGGMNTEAFF
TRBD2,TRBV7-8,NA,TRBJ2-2,TGTGCCAGCAGCCCCAGGACTAGCGGCAACACCGGGGAGCTGTTTTTT,CASSPRTSGNTGELFF
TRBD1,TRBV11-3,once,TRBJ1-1,TGTGCCAGCAGCTCAGATCGACAGGGAATGAACACTGAAGCTTTCTTT,CASSSDRQGMNTEAFF